This T cell receptor (beta chain) originates from a study of control samples from healthy donors and cancer patients. The germline V gene has CDR1 SGHRS and CDR2 YFSETQ. The CDR3 extends over 17 amino acids. V dropped 4 bases and J dropped 5; count of bases not matched to a gene: 13. Some clones are missing from TCRdb's copy, which holds only in-frame ones; the method was immunoSEQ multiplex PCR. Among approximately 150,000 clones listed, roughly 88% were seen once. The J gene is TRBJ1-4, the V gene TRBV5-1; TRBD1 aligns across 8 bases. The source is a man aged 18 to 35 in good health. Sequencing used blood. The CDR3 reads CASSRTGTTVTNEKLFF. Here the CDR3 DNA reads TGCGCCAGCAGCCGGACAGGGACCACGGTCACAAATGAAAAACTGTTTTTT.